The next 14 T cell receptor beta chains were all read from a single sample in a study of T cells after yellow fever vaccination. TCRdb reprocessed the 5' RACE reads with MiXCR, giving one entry per CDR3 protein. The repertoire holds about 510,000 distinct CDR3 sequences, with 21% as singletons. The input for sequencing was PBMCs, taken less than 25 days after the first yellow fever vaccination. All receptors come from a man aged 18 to 30 who received the YFV17D yellow fever vaccine.

The chain combines TRBV19 with TRBJ1-1; 7 bases line up with TRBD1. The length of the CDR3 is 14 residues. Trimming removed 5 bases from V and 1 base from J; junction bases left unmatched: 4. From germline, CDR1 is LNHDA and CDR2 SQIVND (reference sequence). CDR3 sequence: CASSGEGANTEAFF. The CDR3 region has the DNA TGTGCCAGTAGTGGTGAGGGGGCGAACACTGAAGCTTTCTTT. Using reference TRBV19 and TRBJ1-1 for the parts outside the CDR3, the full variable domain is DGGITQSPKYLFRKEGQNVTLSCEQNLNHDAMYWYRQDPGQGLRLIYYSQIVNDFQKGDIAEGYSVSREKKESFPLTVTSAQKNPTAFYLCASSGEGANTEAFFGQGTRLTVV.

The chain employs TRBV6-1 and TRBJ2-1, with D possibly TRBD1 on 6 matching bases. Trimming shortened V by 1 base and J by 4 bases, and 11 bases separated the two germline ends. In germline, CDR1 is MNHNS, CDR2 SASEGT. CDR3 length: 15 residues. Here the CDR3 DNA reads TGTGCCAGCAGTGAAGTTGGACAGCGATACAATGAGCAGTTCTTC. The encoded protein is CASSEVGQRYNEQFF.

This clonotype was counted ten times or more. V and J are TRBV20-1 and TRBJ2-1; 8 bases are shared with TRBD2. CDR1 DFQATT and CDR2 SNEGSKA come from the germline V gene (reference sequence). This CDR3 comprises 15 residues. Trimming took 0 bases from V and 2 from J; bases not matched to a gene: 3. CDR3 protein: CSARDERETYNEQFF. CDR3 in DNA: TGCAGTGCTAGAGATGAGCGGGAGACCTACAATGAGCAGTTCTTC.

The V gene is TRBV6-6, the J gene TRBJ1-2, with TRBD1 as a possible D gene (5 bases). Germline V gene sequence: CDR1 MNHNY, CDR2 SVGAGI (reference sequence). This CDR3 is 13 amino acids long. V shed 6 bases and J shed 3 bases, with 11 bases lying between them. The DNA for the CDR3 is TGTGCCAGCAGGAACGGGGCAGACTATGGCTACACCTTC. It translates to CASRNGADYGYTF.

The V call is TRBV12-5, the J call TRBJ2-1; 7 nucleotides agree with TRBD1. CDR3 length equals 15 residues. CDR1 is LGHNT, CDR2 FRNRAP, per germline. The ends lost 7 bases at V and 8 bases at J; junction bases unmatched: 14. CDR3 bases: TGTGCTAGTGTCCGACAGGGAAGGGGGTGGGATGAGCAGTTCTTC. Its translation: CASVRQGRGWDEQFF.

The chain employs TRBV9 and TRBJ2-1, with 8 nucleotides matching TRBD2. The CDR3 loop spans 15 amino acids. Looked up from germline, CDR1 is SGDLS and CDR2 is YYNGEE. V shed 4 bases and J 5 bases; nucleotides not matched to a gene: 8. The CDR3 bases are TGTGCCAGCAGCACTAGCGGACCGCGACACAATGAGCAGTTCTTC. Amino acids: CASSTSGPRHNEQFF.

This chain uses TRBV19 with TRBJ2-2; no definite D call. V lost 8 bases and J 7 bases, leaving 17 bases between the germline ends. The CDR3 totals 14 residues. Germline V lookup: CDR1 LNHDA, CDR2 SQIVND (reference sequence). This CDR3 is CASGEDPSGGELFF. In DNA form, the CDR3 reads TGTGCCAGTGGAGAGGATCCCTCCGGCGGGGAGCTGTTTTTT.

The V and J genes are TRBV9 and TRBJ1-2; D not certain. The CDR3 totals 15 residues. Germline V lookup: CDR1 SGDLS, CDR2 YYNGEE. V shed 0 bases and J shed 5 bases, with 14 bases lying between them. Here the CDR3 reads CASSVARSDPYGYTF. The CDR3 DNA sequence: TGTGCCAGCAGCGTAGCAAGATCAGATCCATATGGCTACACCTTC.

The chain links TRBV9 to TRBJ2-1; no clear D gene. V was cut by 4 bases and J by 0 bases, with 11 bases left in between. Germline CDR1 SGDLS, CDR2 YYNGEE. This CDR3 region has 15 residues. This chain's CDR3 is CASSPDLNSYNEQFF. The CDR3 coding sequence is TGTGCCAGCAGCCCCGACCTTAACTCCTACAATGAGCAGTTCTTC.

This clonotype showed up just a few times. The CDR3 loop reads CASSVSRGLYQETQYF. CDR3 DNA sequence: TGTGCCAGCAGCGTTTCACGGGGCCTGTACCAAGAGACCCAGTACTTC. The chain carries TRBV9 and TRBJ2-5; tentatively, D is TRBD1 or TRBD2 (5 bases each). Between the trimmed V and J ends, which lost 2 bases and 0 bases, there was a span of 14 bases. Germline CDR1 SGDLS, CDR2 YYNGEE. CDR3 length equals 16 residues.

The sample holds a few counts of this clonotype. This chain connects TRBV6-5 to TRBJ1-1; D uncertain. In germline, CDR1 is MNHEY, CDR2 SVGAGI. V dropped 0 bases and J dropped 10 bases, with 12 bases sitting between them. This CDR3 has 13 amino acids. The CDR3 DNA sequence: TGTGCCAGCAGTTACTCCGTCCATGATGGAGCTTTCTTT. Protein sequence: CASSYSVHDGAFF.

This clonotype has a handful of counts. The chain uses TRBV5-1 and TRBJ1-5; no firm D call. CDR3 length: 15 amino acids. V was trimmed by 0 bases and J by 5 bases, leaving 12 bases between them. Per germline, CDR1 SGHRS and CDR2 YFSETQ. This CDR3 is CASSLESGSYQPQHF. The CDR3 DNA reads as TGCGCCAGCAGCTTGGAGTCGGGTTCCTATCAGCCCCAGCATTTT.

V usage is TRBV5-1 and J usage is TRBJ1-2; D might be TRBD1 (5 bases). Looked up from germline, CDR1 is SGHRS and CDR2 is YFSETQ. The V and J ends lost 0 bases and 0 bases respectively, with 9 bases between them. The length of the CDR3 is 15 residues. CDR3 DNA sequence: TGCGCCAGCAGCTTGGAGGGGTCTCCTAACTATGGCTACACCTTC. It codes for CASSLEGSPNYGYTF.

This clonotype was detected only a few times. V is TRBV11-2 and J is TRBJ2-3; D remains unclear. V lost 0 bases, J lost 5 bases, and 6 bases lay in between. The CDR3 is 13 residues long. Germline V gives CDR1 SGHAT, CDR2 FQNNGV. The CDR3 region is CASSLERQDTQYF. CDR3 sequence (DNA): TGTGCCAGCAGCTTAGAGCGCCAAGATACGCAGTATTTT.